This TCR beta chain comes out of a study of regulatory T cells in long-lasting Graves disease. iRepertoire HTBI primers and Arm-PCR of CDR3 regions built TCR beta libraries. TCRdb re-derived calls from the multiplex PCR reads in MiXCR, one entry per CDR3 protein. The sample lists hundreds of thousands of distinct CDR3 sequences; roughly 16% were seen once. The time point: newly diagnosed GD, antithyroid drugs for less than 3 months. PBMC-derived RNA was used for the TCR library. As for this clonotype: A much larger clone is a single base away; this may be a read error.

The CDR3 runs to 14 residues. The germline CDR1 and CDR2 sequences are SGHTA and FQGNSA. These data were also reused for a study on T cells in Graves' hyperthyroidism and ophthalmopathy. That paper states: Thyroid ultrasound and orbital computed tomography, with clinical symptoms and serum thyroxine and TRAb, informed diagnoses.

The sequence came from a woman younger than 45 with Graves disease. The sample consisted of peripheral blood mononuclear cells (PBMCs), taken at new diagnosis, from a patient treated with antithyroid drugs. The chain has TRBV7-2 and TRBJ2-3; D is uncertain. In DNA, the CDR3 is TGTGTCAGCAGCTTAGAGGTGCTCACAGATACGCAGTATTTT. It translates to CVSSLEVLTDTQYF.